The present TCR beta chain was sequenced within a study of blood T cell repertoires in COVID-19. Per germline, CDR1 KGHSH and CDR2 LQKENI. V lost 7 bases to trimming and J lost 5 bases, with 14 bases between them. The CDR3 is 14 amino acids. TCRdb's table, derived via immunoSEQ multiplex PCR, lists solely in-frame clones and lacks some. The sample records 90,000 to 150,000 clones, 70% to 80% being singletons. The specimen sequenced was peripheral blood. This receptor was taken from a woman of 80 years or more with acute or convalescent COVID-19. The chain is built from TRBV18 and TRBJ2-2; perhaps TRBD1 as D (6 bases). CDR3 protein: CASLSDSRTGELFF. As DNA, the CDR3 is TGTGCCAGCTTATCGGACAGTAGAACCGGGGAGCTGTTTTTT.